This T cell receptor beta chain was documented in a study of T cell responses to AZD1222 COVID-19 vaccine. V lost 4 bases and J lost 3; bases outside the gene matches: 3. The CDR3 totals 15 residues. Looked up from germline, CDR1 is LNHDA and CDR2 is SQIVND (reference sequence). Clones were sequenced by immunoSEQ multiplex PCR, and TCRdb holds only the in-frame ones, with some missing. The table lists about 97,000 clones, roughly 89% of them singletons. This chain uses TRBV19 with TRBJ2-7; TRBD2 aligns across 13 bases. The input for sequencing was peripheral blood, taken on day 0 of AZD1222 vaccination. This clonotype originated in an adult in good health. Here the CDR3 reads CASSKGLAGLYEQYF. The CDR3 nucleotides are TGTGCCAGTAGTAAGGGACTAGCGGGACTCTACGAGCAGTACTTC.